The text below deals with one T cell receptor beta chain. From the RT-PCR reads, TCRdb called clonotypes with MiXCR, one entry per CDR3 protein. This sample has approximately 200,000 distinct CDR3 sequences, with around two fifths found just once. The record originates from a study of patients and donors after allogeneic stem cell transplantation. The CDR3 has 12 residues. Germline CDR1 is SQVTM and CDR2 is ANQGSEA. V lost 4 bases and J lost 1, with 8 bases in between. The sequencing input was blood, either unsorted or a sorted T cell fraction (not recorded which). The gene calls are TRBV29-1 and TRBJ2-7; no firm D call. This clonotype originated in a human donor who was either an allogeneic HSCT recipient or a stem cell or donor lymphocyte infusion donor (not recorded which). It is not recorded whose cells these are; they may come from a transplant donor. The CDR3 sequence: CSVVQVSYEQYF. CDR3 nucleotide sequence: TGCAGCGTTGTGCAGGTGTCCTACGAGCAGTACTTC.